The 26 T cell receptor beta chains below all came from one sample that was sequenced in a study of vaccination effects on CD4 cells after COVID-19. The data were produced by immunoSEQ multiplex PCR, yet TCRdb's version contains in-frame clones alone and is incomplete. Counted here are about 45,000 clones, approximately 77% occurring once; the ten biggest clones make up 25% to 35%. Antigen-specific CD4+ T cells were expanded (with viral peptide pools) by the ViraFEST assay ahead of sequencing. Culturing for 10 days preceded CD4+ T cell isolation. The person had a PCR-confirmed SARS-CoV-2 infection during March to December 2020. Antigens of these TCRs are unknown. Sequencing was performed on CD4+ T cells from PBMCs cultured with a peptide pool, taken before COVID-19 vaccination. Receptors were obtained from a human donor who had a prior SARS-CoV-2 infection.

This clone was recorded only once. The V and J genes are TRBV5-5 and TRBJ2-7; D possibly matches TRBD1 or TRBD2 (5 bases each). Deletions cut 0 bases from V and 3 bases from J, with 19 bases between. Per the germline V gene, CDR1 is SGHKS and CDR2 is YYEKEE (reference sequence). This CDR3 spans 17 amino acids. The DNA of the CDR3 is TGTGCCAGCAGCTTGGCTTCGGCAGGGAGTGGGGGCTACGAGCAGTACTTC. Translation gives CASSLASAGSGGYEQYF.

The J gene is TRBJ1-2, the V gene TRBV12-3 or TRBV12-4; D uncertain. The V and J ends lost 3 bases and 7 bases respectively, with 9 bases between them. The CDR3 runs 12 residues. The CDR3 bases are TGTGCCAGCAGTTTGTGGGGTTTTGGCTACACCTTC. It codes for CASSLWGFGYTF.

The J gene is TRBJ1-1, the V gene TRBV6-4; the D is unclear. Trimming stripped 2 bases from V and 2 bases from J, with 12 bases between. The length of the CDR3 is 15 residues. Germline-derived CDR1 and CDR2 are MRHNA and SNTAGT. The CDR3: CASSDGVGSNTEAFF. The CDR3 DNA follows: TGTGCCAGCAGTGACGGTGTAGGTTCCAACACTGAAGCTTTCTTT.

The chain couples TRBV6-5 to TRBJ1-5; D may be TRBD1 (6 bases). Germline V gene lookup returns CDR1 MNHEY and CDR2 SVGAGI. This CDR3 contains 13 residues. V lost 11 bases, J lost 11 bases, and 22 bases lay in between. CDR3 loop: CAGSTGRGAAQHF. CDR3 in DNA: TGTGCCGGATCAACAGGGAGGGGGGCAGCCCAGCATTTT.

This clone was seen more than once but under ten times. CDR3 in DNA: TGCGCCAGCAGCTGGCTTGGGGTGGGGACTGAAGCTTTCTTT. Translation: CASSWLGVGTEAFF. The rearrangement joins TRBV5-1 to TRBJ1-1; unclear D gene. The CDR3 extends over 14 amino acids. The V gene lost 3 bases and the J gene lost 5 bases, with 14 bases spanning the gap. Germline loops: CDR1 SGHRS, CDR2 YFSETQ.

This sequence joins TRBV18 and TRBJ2-1; unclear D gene. The CDR3 sequence is 16 residues long. CDR1 is KGHSH and CDR2 is LQKENI in the germline V gene. Trimming took off 5 bases at V and 2 bases at J, with 16 bases between the two ends. In nucleotides, the CDR3 is TGTGCCAGCTCATCCCTCTTGGGTGATACCTACAATGAGCAGTTCTTC. Its translation is CASSSLLGDTYNEQFF.

The rearrangement uses TRBV25-1 and TRBJ1-1; tentatively, D is TRBD1 (6 bases). The V end was cut by 1 base, the J end by 3 bases, with 9 bases between. The CDR3 totals 14 residues. CDR1 is MGHDK and CDR2 is SYGVNS in the germline V gene. CDR3: CASSESDSYTEAFF. For the CDR3, the DNA is TGTGCCAGCAGTGAATCGGACAGCTACACTGAAGCTTTCTTT.

This rearrangement joins TRBV7-2 to TRBJ2-3; D possibly corresponds to TRBD2 (6 bases). With 5 bases removed from V and 12 bases from J, the gap between germline ends came to 15 bases. This CDR3 has 12 amino acids. The germline V gene encodes CDR1 SGHTA and CDR2 FQGNSA. CDR3 protein: CASSVPGLAQYF. CDR3 sequence (DNA): TGTGCCAGCAGCGTCCCGGGACTCGCCCAGTATTTT.

Judged by abundance, this clone is medium-sized. The V and J genes are TRBV4-1 and TRBJ1-3; D is unresolved. Germline lookup yields CDR1 MGHRA and CDR2 YSYEKL. There are 19 residues in the CDR3. The V gene lost 0 bases and the J gene lost 0 bases, with 18 bases spanning the gap. The CDR3 spells CASSQDRLTPGFSGNTIYF. The CDR3 DNA reads TGCGCCAGCAGCCAAGATCGGTTAACACCGGGGTTCTCTGGAAACACCATATATTTT.

This chain connects TRBV7-2 to TRBJ1-1; the match to TRBD1 covers 9 bases. Per the germline V gene, CDR1 is SGHTA and CDR2 is FQGNSA. The CDR3 length is 14 residues. Trimming removed 4 bases from V and 3 bases from J; junction bases left unmatched: 3. CDR3 sequence (DNA): TGTGCCAGCAGCTGGGACAGGGTTTACACTGAAGCTTTCTTT. Translated, it gives CASSWDRVYTEAFF.

This chain connects TRBV10-3 to TRBJ1-6; D possibly corresponds to TRBD1 (5 bases). From germline, CDR1 is ENHRY and CDR2 SYGVKD. The CDR3 has 17 amino acids. V was shortened by 5 bases and J by 7 bases, with 21 bases between the two germline ends. The CDR3 nucleotides are TGTGCCATCAGTACCGGGACCGGTGAGCCCGGAAATTCACCCCTCCACTTT. Amino acid sequence: CAISTGTGEPGNSPLHF.

The chain recombines TRBV27 with TRBJ2-2; a possible D gene is TRBD1 (5 bases). The CDR3 runs to 14 residues. V lost 11 bases and J 1 base, leaving 14 bases between the germline ends. Looked up from germline, CDR1 is MNHEY and CDR2 is SMNVEV (reference sequence). CDR3 bases: TGTGCCGGAACGACAGAGAAGAACACCGGGGAGCTGTTTTTT. Translation: CAGTTEKNTGELFF.

The chain recombines TRBV24-1 with TRBJ1-3; D gene ambiguous. V lost 3 bases to trimming and J lost 4 bases, with 3 bases between them. The CDR3 covers 12 residues. Germline V CDR1 and CDR2: KGHDR, SFDVKD. Here the CDR3 DNA reads TGTGCCACCAGTGATCCGGGAAACACCATATATTTT. This translates into CATSDPGNTIYF.

This chain connects TRBV7-9 to TRBJ2-5, with D possibly matching TRBD2 (5 bases). This CDR3 has 15 residues. Germline V gives CDR1 SEHNR, CDR2 FQNEAQ (reference sequence). V was shortened by 4 bases and J by 3 bases, with 15 bases between the two germline ends. The CDR3 region has the DNA TGTGCCAGCAGCTCCCGGTTCGGGCGGGAAGAGACCCAGTACTTC. Translating it yields CASSSRFGREETQYF. The whole variable domain, filled in from reference TRBV7-9 and TRBJ2-5, reads DTGVSQNPRHKITKRGQNVTFRCDPISEHNRLYWYRQTLGQGPEFLTYFQNEAQLEKSRLLSDRFSAERPKGSFSTLEIQRTEQGDSAMYLCASSSRFGREETQYFGPGTRLLVL.

The chain recombines TRBV5-4 with TRBJ1-1, with D tentatively TRBD1 (5 bases). The CDR3 runs 13 residues. V lost 4 bases to trimming and J lost 5 bases, with 12 bases between them. Germline V gene lookup returns CDR1 SGHNT and CDR2 YYREEE (reference sequence). The CDR3 here is CASSLDGGTEAFF. As DNA, the CDR3 is TGTGCCAGCAGCCTGGATGGGGGTACTGAAGCTTTCTTT.

This clone was seen a few times. This chain uses TRBV27 with TRBJ2-1; TRBD2 agrees at 15 bases. The CDR3 totals 18 residues. Germline CDR1 is MNHEY and CDR2 is SMNVEV (reference sequence). After removal of 1 base from V and 5 bases from J, the junction contained 6 bases not matched to a gene. The CDR3 protein is CASSLLWTSGRVNNEQFF. The CDR3 coding sequence is TGTGCCAGCAGTTTATTGTGGACTAGCGGGAGGGTAAACAATGAGCAGTTCTTC.

The sample holds one count of this clone. The chain links TRBV15 to TRBJ2-1; TRBD2 matches 11 bases. CDR1 and CDR2 (germline): LNHNV, YYDKDF (reference sequence). J lost 8 bases, V lost 0 bases, and 6 bases had no gene match. The CDR3 is 16 amino acids. As DNA, the CDR3 is TGTGCCACCAGCAGAGAGCCACTAGCGGGAGTAGATGAGCAGTTCTTC. It translates to CATSREPLAGVDEQFF.

DNA of the CDR3: TGCGCCAGCAGCCAAGGGATGGGTCAGCCCCAGCATTTT. Translation: CASSQGMGQPQHF. The rearrangement joins TRBV4-1 to TRBJ1-5, with D uncertain. V lost 1 base and J lost 6, with 7 bases in between. Germline loops: CDR1 MGHRA, CDR2 YSYEKL. The CDR3 loop spans 13 amino acids.

The gene calls are TRBV30 and TRBJ2-7; 7 nucleotides align to TRBD2. Germline V gene data show CDR1 as GTSNPN and CDR2 as SVGIG (reference sequence). The V gene end was trimmed by 1 base and the J gene end by 4 bases; junction bases not matched to a gene: 10. CDR3 length equals 15 residues. CDR3 DNA sequence: TGTGCCTGGAGTGCTAAACGACTAGCTCAATACGAGCAGTACTTC. This sequence encodes CAWSAKRLAQYEQYF. The full variable domain, rest sourced from reference TRBV30 and TRBJ2-7, is SQTIHQWPATLVQPVGSPLSLECTVEGTSNPNLYWYRQAAGRGLQLLFYSVGIGQISSEVPQNLSASRPQDRQFILSSKKLLLSDSGFYLCAWSAKRLAQYEQYFGPGTRLTVT.

The rearrangement links TRBV7-6 to TRBJ1-5; 10 nucleotides align to TRBD1. This CDR3 region has 15 residues. Germline V gene data show CDR1 as SGHVS and CDR2 as FNYEAQ. Unmatched junction bases numbered 4, after V lost 3 bases and J lost 5 bases. The CDR3 sequence: CASSFGTGEDQPQHF. The CDR3, as DNA: TGTGCCAGCAGCTTTGGGACAGGGGAGGATCAGCCCCAGCATTTT.

The CDR3 reads CASSEPYRGNYEQYF. The CDR3 bases are TGTGCCAGCAGTGAACCTTACAGGGGTAACTACGAGCAGTACTTC. V gene TRBV6-1 combines with J gene TRBJ2-7, with 7 bases fitting TRBD1. The CDR3 runs to 15 residues. Trimming at V came to 2 bases and at J to 3 bases, leaving 7 bases not matched to a gene. CDR1 is MNHNS and CDR2 is SASEGT in the germline V gene.

V and J are TRBV19 and TRBJ2-1, with 7 bases matching TRBD2. Germline values: CDR1 LNHDA, CDR2 SQIVND (reference sequence). This CDR3 contains 17 residues. Losses at the gene ends were 5 bases for V and 4 bases for J; bases not matched to a gene: 14. The CDR3 coding sequence is TGTGCCAGTAGTTTCCTTGGGAGGGGCCGTGGGTACAATGAGCAGTTCTTC. Amino acids: CASSFLGRGRGYNEQFF.

The rearrangement links TRBV29-1 to TRBJ1-1; TRBD1 aligns across 7 bases. This CDR3 has 15 residues. V lost 6 bases and J lost 0; bases outside the gene matches: 10. In germline, CDR1 is SQVTM, CDR2 ANQGSEA. CDR3 sequence (DNA): TGCAGCGTCGGACAGGCCAGTTGGATGAACACTGAAGCTTTCTTT. Translation: CSVGQASWMNTEAFF.

The rearrangement joins TRBV5-1 to TRBJ2-1; TRBD2 aligns across 8 bases. The germline V gene has CDR1 SGHRS and CDR2 YFSETQ. The junction had 8 bases not matched to a gene; V was cut back by 2 bases and J by 4 bases. The CDR3 is made up of 16 amino acids. CDR3 region: CASSFQSGRRYNEQFF. For the CDR3, the DNA is TGCGCCAGCAGCTTCCAGAGCGGGAGACGTTACAATGAGCAGTTCTTC. The whole variable domain, remainder taken from reference TRBV5-1 and TRBJ2-1, is KAGVTQTPRYLIKTRGQQVTLSCSPISGHRSVSWYQQTPGQGLQFLFEYFSETQRNKGNFPGRFSGRQFSNSRSEMNVSTLELGDSALYLCASSFQSGRRYNEQFFGPGTRLTVL.

The gene calls are TRBV27 and TRBJ2-3, with D unclear. Trimming removed 0 bases at V and 2 bases at J, with 9 bases between. The CDR3 has 15 amino acids. Germline V gene data show CDR1 as MNHEY and CDR2 as SMNVEV (reference sequence). The CDR3 DNA reads as TGTGCCAGCAGTTTATCGGTAACGGTCACAGATACGCAGTATTTT. This translates into CASSLSVTVTDTQYF.

The chain is built from TRBV6-5 and TRBJ2-7; D could derive from TRBD1 or TRBD2 (5 bases each). V lost 6 bases and J lost 2, with 14 bases in between. Germline CDR1 and CDR2: MNHEY and SVGAGI. The CDR3 is made up of 14 amino acids. The CDR3 nucleotides are TGTGCCAGCAGGAAGGTCGGGGCTCCCTACGAGCAGTACTTC. This encodes CASRKVGAPYEQYF.